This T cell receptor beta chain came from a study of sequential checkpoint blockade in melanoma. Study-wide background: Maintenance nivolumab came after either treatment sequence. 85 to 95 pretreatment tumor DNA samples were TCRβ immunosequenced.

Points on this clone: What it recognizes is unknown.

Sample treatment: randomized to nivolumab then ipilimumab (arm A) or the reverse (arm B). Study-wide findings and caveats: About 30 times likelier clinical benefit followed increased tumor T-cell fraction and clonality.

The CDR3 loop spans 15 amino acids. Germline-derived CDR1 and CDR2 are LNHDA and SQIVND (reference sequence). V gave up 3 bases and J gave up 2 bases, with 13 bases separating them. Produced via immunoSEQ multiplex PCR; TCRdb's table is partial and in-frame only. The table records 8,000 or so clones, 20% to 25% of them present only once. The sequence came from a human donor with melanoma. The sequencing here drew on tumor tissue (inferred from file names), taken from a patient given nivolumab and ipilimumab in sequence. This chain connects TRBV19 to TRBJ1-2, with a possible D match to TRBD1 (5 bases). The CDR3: CASSMSSRGNYGYTF. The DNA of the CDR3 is TGTGCCAGTAGTATGTCTAGTCGGGGGAACTATGGCTACACCTTC.